This TCR beta chain was found in a study of cytomegalovirus exposure and HLA in healthy donors. Study conclusions and caveats: Near-uniform donor sequencing depth was presumed by presence/absence analyses.

Concerning this clone itself: Its antigen is not known.

There are 16 residues in the CDR3. V was pared by 3 bases and J by 9 bases, with 12 bases of the junction left unmatched. Germline values: CDR1 SNHLY, CDR2 FYNNEI. The PCR ran on 60 Vbeta and 13 Jbeta primers. TCRdb keeps only in-frame clones here, not all; method: immunoSEQ multiplex PCR. This table holds some 120,000 clones, about 72% found once. V is TRBV2 and J is TRBJ2-4, with TRBD2 matching over 9 bases. The sample consisted of PBMCs. The TCR comes from a man under 40 in good health and CMV-seropositive. The CDR3: CASSDLTSGPGGIQYF. The CDR3 nucleotides are TGTGCCAGCAGTGATCTTACTAGCGGGCCTGGGGGCATTCAGTACTTC.